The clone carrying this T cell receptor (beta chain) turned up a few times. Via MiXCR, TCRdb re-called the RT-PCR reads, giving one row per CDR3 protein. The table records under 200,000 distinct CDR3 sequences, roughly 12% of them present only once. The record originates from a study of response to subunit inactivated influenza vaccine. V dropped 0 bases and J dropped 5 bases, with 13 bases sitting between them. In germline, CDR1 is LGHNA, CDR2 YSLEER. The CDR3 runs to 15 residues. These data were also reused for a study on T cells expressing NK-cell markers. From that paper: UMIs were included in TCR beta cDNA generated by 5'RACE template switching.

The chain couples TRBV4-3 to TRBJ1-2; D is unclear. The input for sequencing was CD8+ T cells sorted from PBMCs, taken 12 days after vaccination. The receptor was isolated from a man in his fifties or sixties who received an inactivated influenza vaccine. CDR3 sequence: CASSQDQIQTYGYTF. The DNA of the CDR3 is TGCGCCAGCAGCCAAGATCAGATACAGACTTATGGCTACACCTTC.